This T cell receptor beta chain was sequenced in a study of T-cell reconstitution after alpha-beta-depleted transplantation in children. For TCRbeta, the library was prepared with unique molecular identifiers. MiXCR, applied by TCRdb to the PCR reads, yields one record per CDR3 protein. The sample lists about 60,000 distinct CDR3 sequences, around 40% occurring once. Notes on the study in general: The authors attributed T-cell counts and diversity one year after transplant mostly to newly produced T cells.

Note on this clonotype: Its antigen is not known.

V shed 2 bases and J 7 bases; nucleotides not matched to a gene: 7. This CDR3 has 16 residues. V usage is TRBV12-3 or TRBV12-4 and J usage is TRBJ2-1, with 11 bases aligning to TRBD2. Sequenced here: PBMCs, mostly from graft donor cells, sampled 360 days after TCRalphabeta/CD19-depleted stem cell transplant. The receptor was derived from a male patient under 18 who had a stem cell transplant for acute lymphoblastic leukemia, so the T cells may come from the graft donor. The CDR3 DNA is TGTGCCAGCAGTTTAATAGCGGGGGGGCGTGGGAATGAGCAGTTCTTC. Translating gives CASSLIAGGRGNEQFF.